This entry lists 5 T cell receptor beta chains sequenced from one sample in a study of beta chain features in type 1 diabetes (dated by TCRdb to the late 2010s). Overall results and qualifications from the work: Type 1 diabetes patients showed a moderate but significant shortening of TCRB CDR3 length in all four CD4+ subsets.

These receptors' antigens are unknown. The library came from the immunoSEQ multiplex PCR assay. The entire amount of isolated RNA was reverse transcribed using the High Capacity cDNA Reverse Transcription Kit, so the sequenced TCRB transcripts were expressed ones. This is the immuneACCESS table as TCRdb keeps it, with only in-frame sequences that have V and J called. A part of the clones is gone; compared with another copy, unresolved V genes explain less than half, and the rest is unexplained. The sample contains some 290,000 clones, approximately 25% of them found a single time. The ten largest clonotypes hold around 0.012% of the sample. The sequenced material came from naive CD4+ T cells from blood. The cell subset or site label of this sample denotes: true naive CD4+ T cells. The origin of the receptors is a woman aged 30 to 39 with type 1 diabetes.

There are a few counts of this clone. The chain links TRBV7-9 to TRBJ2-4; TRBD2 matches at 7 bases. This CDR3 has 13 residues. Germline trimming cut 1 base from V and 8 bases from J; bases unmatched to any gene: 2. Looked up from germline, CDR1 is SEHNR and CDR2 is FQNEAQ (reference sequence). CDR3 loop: CASSLERGDIQYF. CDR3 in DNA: TGTGCCAGCAGCTTAGAACGGGGGGACATTCAGTACTTC.

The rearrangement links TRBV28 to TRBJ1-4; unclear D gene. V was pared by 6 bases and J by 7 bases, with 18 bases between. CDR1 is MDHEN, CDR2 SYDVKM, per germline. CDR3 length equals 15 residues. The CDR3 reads CASSPGTGLGEKLFF. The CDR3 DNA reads TGTGCCAGCAGCCCAGGAACGGGGTTGGGTGAAAAACTGTTTTTT.

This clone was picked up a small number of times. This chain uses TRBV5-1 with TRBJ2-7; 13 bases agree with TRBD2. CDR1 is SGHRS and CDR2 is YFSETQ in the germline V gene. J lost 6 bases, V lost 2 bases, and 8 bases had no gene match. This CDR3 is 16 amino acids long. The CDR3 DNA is TGCGCCAGCAGCTTTACTGCGGGACTAGCGGGACTCGAGCAGTACTTC. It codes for CASSFTAGLAGLEQYF.

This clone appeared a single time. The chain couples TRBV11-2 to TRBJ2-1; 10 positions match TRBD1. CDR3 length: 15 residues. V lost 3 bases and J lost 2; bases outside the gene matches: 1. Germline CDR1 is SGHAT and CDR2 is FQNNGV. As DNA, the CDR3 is TGTGCCAGCAGCTTGGGACAGGGGCCCTACAATGAGCAGTTCTTC. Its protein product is CASSLGQGPYNEQFF.

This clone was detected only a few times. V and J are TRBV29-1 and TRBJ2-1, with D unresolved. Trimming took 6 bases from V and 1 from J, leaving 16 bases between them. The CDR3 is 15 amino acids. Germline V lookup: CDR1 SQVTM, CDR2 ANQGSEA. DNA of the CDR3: TGCAGCGTCGAGCGACGCCGTAAATCCTACAATGAGCAGTTCTTC. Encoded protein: CSVERRRKSYNEQFF.